This TCR beta chain originates from a study of human T cells and chemical hapten exposure. Study details: Diphenylcyclopropenone was applied weekly to patients' scalps across the roughly 23-week study. Notes on the study in general: Once DPC sensitization occurred, TCRs above 1 in 1000 frequency showed no change.

This clonotype was seen only a few times. Its cognate antigen is unknown. This CDR3 has 12 residues. Trimming removed 3 bases at V and 5 bases at J, with 10 bases between. The V gene's germline CDR1 is DFQATT and CDR2 SNEGSKA (reference sequence). TCRdb re-called the RACE reads with MiXCR, one entry per CDR3 protein. The data contain tens of thousands of distinct CDR3 sequences, 9.5% to 10% of them singletons. Time point given: patch test 2, 6 weeks after DPC sensitization. This sample's treatment: therapeutic diphenylcyclopropenone sensitization with weekly scalp DPC. Blood draws preceded each patch test application. Every donor had alopecia and was 18 to 70 years old; all were suitable for DPC.

This clonotype was sampled from a woman aged 45-60 years with alopecia areata. Some clones in this sample may be carry-over from other donors' samples. The chain carries TRBV20-1 and TRBJ1-1, with D perhaps TRBD1 (5 bases). The specimen comprised whole blood, sampled in connection with sensitization to the hapten diphenylcyclopropenone (DPC). CDR3 sequence: CSASLGGTEAFF. The CDR3 DNA follows: TGCAGTGCTAGCCTCGGGGGGACTGAAGCTTTCTTT.